Listed below are T cell receptor beta chains from one sample, sequenced in a study of T cells in narcolepsy. Sequencing used immunoSEQ multiplex PCR; TCRdb keeps in-frame clones, though not all of them. The sample includes 32,000 or so clones, roughly four fifths of them seen just once. Sequencing was carried out using CD45RA- memory CD4+ T cells from PBMCs. The receptors originated from a human donor with narcolepsy. Both conserved end residues are part of each CDR3. The order of the fields is clone size, V gene, J gene, D gene, CDR3 protein, CDR3 DNA. A D gene is named only where the DNA matches it firmly. The size entry is marked missing in some rows and otherwise reads once, few, many or a size class.

size: .; V: TRBV10-3; J: TRBJ2-2; D: .; CDR3: CAISDFLGSTGELFF; DNA: TGTGCCATCAGTGATTTTTTGGGTAGCACCGGGGAGCTGTTTTTT
size: .; V: TRBV27; J: TRBJ2-1; D: .; CDR3: CASSSWTTIYNEQFF; DNA: TGTGCCAGCAGTTCCTGGACTACCATATACAATGAGCAGTTCTTC
size: .; V: TRBV15; J: TRBJ1-1; D: TRBD1; CDR3: CATSRETGMNTEAFF; DNA: TGTGCCACCAGCAGAGAGACAGGGATGAACACTGAAGCTTTCTTT
size: .; V: TRBV9; J: TRBJ2-6; D: .; CDR3: CASSGQTLSGANVLTF; DNA: TGTGCCAGCAGCGGCCAGACCCTCTCTGGGGCCAACGTCCTGACTTTC
size: .; V: TRBV2; J: TRBJ1-2; D: TRBD1; CDR3: CASSVSGGNNYGYTF; DNA: TGTGCCAGCAGTGTATCAGGGGGCAATAACTATGGCTACACCTTC
size: .; V: TRBV4-2; J: TRBJ1-3; D: .; CDR3: CASSQDSPGAGNTIYF; DNA: TGTGCCAGCAGCCAAGATTCGCCAGGGGCTGGAAACACCATATATTTT
size: .; V: TRBV29-1; J: TRBJ1-3; D: TRBD1; CDR3: CSVAGTGSSGNTIYF; DNA: TGCAGCGTTGCAGGGACAGGGAGCTCTGGAAACACCATATATTTT
size: few; V: TRBV19; J: TRBJ2-3; D: .; CDR3: CASTGRSTDTQYF; DNA: TGTGCCAGTACGGGCAGGAGCACAGATACGCAGTATTTT
size: once; V: TRBV2; J: TRBJ1-1; D: .; CDR3: CASIRGRGTEAFF; DNA: TGTGCCAGTATCAGAGGCCGAGGGACTGAAGCTTTCTTT
size: .; V: TRBV5-8; J: TRBJ1-5; D: .; CDR3: CASALAVQAGQPQHF; DNA: TGTGCCAGCGCCCTAGCGGTGCAAGCGGGTCAGCCCCAGCATTTT
size: .; V: TRBV4-2; J: TRBJ2-7; D: .; CDR3: CASSRRLAYEQYF; DNA: TGTGCCAGCAGCCGCCGACTAGCCTACGAGCAGTACTTC
size: .; V: TRBV7-2; J: TRBJ1-5; D: .; CDR3: CASSLDNQPQHF; DNA: TGTGCCAGCAGCCTGGACAATCAGCCCCAGCATTTT
size: .; V: TRBV13; J: TRBJ2-7; D: .; CDR3: CASSSEGVGGTASYEQYF; DNA: TGTGCCAGCAGCTCAGAGGGAGTCGGCGGGACGGCTTCGTACGAGCAGTACTTC
size: .; V: TRBV12-1; J: TRBJ1-4; D: .; CDR3: CASSFPGPLSYCEKLFF; DNA: TGTGCCAGCAGCTTCCCCGGACCCTTGTCTTATTGCGAAAAACTGTTTTTT
size: .; V: TRBV5-1; J: TRBJ1-5; D: .; CDR3: CASSLVGGNQPQHF; DNA: TGCGCCAGCAGCTTGGTGGGTGGCAATCAGCCCCAGCATTTT
size: .; V: TRBV5-6; J: TRBJ2-3; D: TRBD2; CDR3: CASSLPGGGETDTQYF; DNA: TGTGCCAGCAGCCTTCCCGGGGGGGGCGAAACAGATACGCAGTATTTT
size: .; V: TRBV5-1; J: TRBJ2-4; D: .; CDR3: CASSLASGANIQYF; DNA: TGCGCCAGCAGCTTGGCTTCAGGGGCAAACATTCAGTACTTC
size: .; V: TRBV9; J: TRBJ2-2; D: .; CDR3: CASSVTPSGTGELFF; DNA: TGTGCCAGCAGCGTAACCCCCTCGGGGACCGGGGAGCTGTTTTTT
size: .; V: TRBV11-2; J: TRBJ1-2; D: .; CDR3: CASSSGGYGYTF; DNA: TGTGCCAGCAGCAGTGGGGGGTATGGCTACACCTTC
size: .; V: TRBV18; J: TRBJ2-7; D: TRBD1; CDR3: CASSLDRGYEQYF; DNA: TGTGCCAGCTCACTGGACAGGGGGTACGAGCAGTACTTC
size: .; V: TRBV5-6; J: TRBJ1-5; D: TRBD1; CDR3: CASSNGGFTGAQPQHF; DNA: TGTGCCAGCAGCAATGGGGGCTTTACAGGGGCCCAGCCCCAGCATTTT
size: .; V: TRBV6-5; J: TRBJ1-1; D: .; CDR3: CASSSGDRTEAFF; DNA: TGTGCCAGCAGTTCCGGCGACAGGACTGAAGCTTTCTTT
size: .; V: TRBV14; J: TRBJ1-1; D: TRBD1; CDR3: CASSLVGTGGKAFF; DNA: TGTGCCAGCAGCCTGGTTGGGACAGGGGGCAAAGCTTTCTTT
size: .; V: TRBV19; J: TRBJ2-7; D: .; CDR3: CASRGAGRSYEQYF; DNA: TGTGCCAGTAGGGGGGCGGGGCGAAGTTACGAGCAGTACTTC
size: .; V: TRBV16; J: TRBJ1-5; D: TRBD1; CDR3: CASSPGQGGQPQHF; DNA: TGTGCCAGCAGCCCTGGGCAGGGGGGTCAGCCCCAGCATTTT
size: few; V: TRBV5-6; J: TRBJ2-1; D: .; CDR3: CASSLKGVNYNEQFF; DNA: TGTGCCAGCAGCTTGAAGGGGGTGAATTACAATGAGCAGTTCTTC
size: .; V: TRBV5-5; J: TRBJ1-2; D: .; CDR3: CASSFSVRNDRPYGYTF; DNA: TGTGCCAGCAGCTTTTCAGTTCGTAATGACAGGCCCTATGGCTACACCTTC
size: .; V: TRBV28; J: TRBJ2-3; D: TRBD1; CDR3: CASSFTGQGPPDTQYF; DNA: TGTGCCAGCAGTTTTACCGGACAGGGGCCTCCAGATACGCAGTATTTT
size: .; V: TRBV7-3; J: TRBJ2-5; D: .; CDR3: CASSLNSGKEETQYF; DNA: TGTGCCAGCAGCTTAAATTCGGGTAAAGAAGAGACCCAGTACTTC
size: .; V: TRBV11-3; J: TRBJ2-1; D: .; CDR3: CASSLDGIVPWEQFF; DNA: TGTGCCAGCAGCTTAGACGGGATAGTGCCTTGGGAGCAGTTCTTC
size: .; V: TRBV14; J: TRBJ2-1; D: .; CDR3: CASSQGNEQFF; DNA: TGTGCCAGCAGCCAGGGAAATGAGCAGTTCTTC
size: .; V: TRBV10-3; J: TRBJ1-2; D: .; CDR3: CAISDPRDGYGYTF; DNA: TGTGCCATCAGTGACCCCAGGGATGGCTATGGCTACACCTTC
size: .; V: TRBV21-1; J: TRBJ1-2; D: .; CDR3: CASSKVPRRLNYGYTF; DNA: TGTGCCAGCAGCAAAGTTCCCAGGAGACTTAACTATGGCTACACCTTC
size: medium-sized; V: TRBV11-3; J: TRBJ1-2; D: .; CDR3: CASSLEGRAGIYGYTF; DNA: TGTGCCAGCAGCTTAGAAGGCCGGGCGGGCATCTATGGCTACACCTTC
size: .; V: TRBV6-5; J: TRBJ2-7; D: TRBD1; CDR3: CASSRDSRWYF; DNA: TGTGCCAGCAGTAGGGACAGCCGGTGGTACTTC
size: .; V: TRBV15; J: TRBJ2-7; D: TRBD1; CDR3: CATSRTGTGLDEQYF; DNA: TGTGCCACCAGCAGGACCGGGACAGGGCTCGACGAGCAGTACTTC
size: .; V: TRBV6-6; J: TRBJ2-3; D: TRBD1; CDR3: CASSPKDRGTDTQYF; DNA: TGTGCCAGCAGCCCTAAAGACAGGGGAACAGATACGCAGTATTTT